What follows are 29 T cell receptor beta chains derived from one specimen sequenced in a study of cytomegalovirus exposure and HLA in healthy donors (TCRdb year 2017). Libraries were built with the immunoSEQ multiplex PCR assay. A mixture of 60 forward primers for TCR Vbeta segments and 13 reverse primers for TCR Jbeta segments was used in the multiplex PCR. The table was pulled from immuneACCESS by TCRdb, which kept in-frame rearrangements only. Such tables lose some clones; where checked, under half of the loss comes from unresolved V genes, and the rest has no known cause. Across this sample there are 150,000 or so clones, with approximately 80% seen only once. Of the sample, approximately 4.2% is held by the ten largest clones. Sequenced material: PBMCs. The receptors here all came from a male donor in good health and CMV-seropositive.

The chain is built from TRBV9 and TRBJ1-6, with TRBD1 matching 10 bases. Germline V gene data show CDR1 as SGDLS and CDR2 as YYNGEE. The CDR3 sequence is 15 residues long. J lost 12 bases, V lost 0 bases, and 6 bases had no gene match. The CDR3 protein is CASSVGGQGMGPLHF. CDR3 bases: TGTGCCAGCAGCGTAGGGGGACAGGGGATGGGACCCCTCCACTTT.

The chain has TRBV19 and TRBJ2-1; a weak D match, TRBD1 (5 bases). V shed 9 bases and J shed 8 bases, with 11 bases lying between them. Germline loops: CDR1 LNHDA, CDR2 SQIVND (reference sequence). This CDR3 contains 11 residues. The DNA for the CDR3 is TGTGCCAGCGCTCTAGGGGATGAGCAGTTCTTC. It codes for CASALGDEQFF.

The rearrangement uses TRBV5-1 and TRBJ2-3; 9 bases are shared with TRBD2. CDR1 and CDR2 (germline): SGHRS, YFSETQ. The ends lost 5 bases at V and 5 bases at J; junction bases unmatched: 18. The CDR3 is made up of 18 amino acids. This CDR3 is CASSLGMRSAGGVDTQYF. For the CDR3, the DNA is TGCGCCAGCAGTCTGGGGATGCGATCAGCGGGGGGCGTAGATACGCAGTATTTT.

The sample holds a few counts of this clone. The V gene is TRBV14, the J gene TRBJ2-5; tentative D call: TRBD2 (5 bases). Germline loops: CDR1 SGHDN, CDR2 FVKESK. V lost 1 base to trimming and J lost 5 bases, with 14 bases between them. The CDR3 contains 15 residues. The CDR3 loop is CASSQGVSGMETQYF. Here the CDR3 DNA reads TGTGCCAGCAGCCAAGGGGTCTCGGGAATGGAGACCCAGTACTTC.

The chain couples TRBV7-8 to TRBJ1-6; D remains unclear. Trimming cost V 4 bases and J 1 base, with 14 bases left between them. The CDR3 contains 17 residues. In germline, CDR1 is SGHVS, CDR2 FQNEAQ. This CDR3 is CASSSPGGRSYNSPLHF. In nucleotides, the CDR3 is TGTGCCAGCAGCTCACCCGGCGGTCGGTCCTATAATTCACCCCTCCACTTT.

The V and J genes are TRBV6-1 and TRBJ2-1; 11 bases match TRBD2. The CDR3 consists of 17 residues. In germline, CDR1 is MNHNS, CDR2 SASEGT. Unmatched junction bases numbered 11, after V lost 4 bases and J lost 6 bases. This chain's CDR3 is CASSGLKTSGRGNEQFF. CDR3 bases: TGTGCCAGCAGTGGATTGAAAACTAGCGGGAGAGGCAATGAGCAGTTCTTC.

The rearrangement joins TRBV19 to TRBJ1-1; D possibly corresponds to TRBD1 (6 bases). The germline CDR1 and CDR2 sequences are LNHDA and SQIVND (reference sequence). V lost 3 bases, J lost 2 bases, and 10 bases lay in between. CDR3 size: 14 residues. The CDR3 DNA reads as TGTGCCAGTAGTATCAAAGGGGGTAACACTGAAGCTTTCTTT. This gives the protein CASSIKGGNTEAFF. Filled out from reference TRBV19 and TRBJ1-1, the complete variable domain reads DGGITQSPKYLFRKEGQNVTLSCEQNLNHDAMYWYRQDPGQGLRLIYYSQIVNDFQKGDIAEGYSVSREKKESFPLTVTSAQKNPTAFYLCASSIKGGNTEAFFGQGTRLTVV.

The chain joins TRBV9 to TRBJ1-4; D gene unclear. Trimming took 2 bases from V and 7 from J, leaving 15 bases between them. This CDR3 contains 15 residues. Germline assignment: CDR1 SGDLS and CDR2 YYNGEE. The CDR3 DNA is TGTGCCAGCAGCGTTGAGGGAGGCTTGGGTGAAAAACTGTTTTTT. Residues: CASSVEGGLGEKLFF.

This clone occurred a few times. The chain recombines TRBV28 with TRBJ2-1; TRBD1 might be the D (6 bases). Trimming removed 6 bases at V and 8 bases at J, with 17 bases between. The V gene's germline CDR1 is MDHEN and CDR2 SYDVKM. The CDR3 is 14 residues long. CDR3 amino acids: CASRVGPGEDEQFF. As DNA, the CDR3 is TGTGCCAGCAGAGTGGGGCCAGGGGAAGATGAGCAGTTCTTC.

The V gene is TRBV28, the J gene TRBJ2-7; TRBD2 matches 11 bases. After removal of 2 bases from V and 1 base from J, the junction contained 13 bases not matched to a gene. Per germline, CDR1 MDHEN and CDR2 SYDVKM. The CDR3 has 19 amino acids. The CDR3 DNA reads as TGTGCCAGCAGTTTAGGGACTAGCGGCGGCTTTACGTTTTCCTACGAGCAGTACTTC. Residues: CASSLGTSGGFTFSYEQYF.

This clone was detected a few times. The CDR3 sequence is CASRPYSNQPQHF. In DNA, the CDR3 is TGTGCCAGCAGGCCCTATAGCAATCAGCCCCAGCATTTT. This rearrangement joins TRBV28 to TRBJ1-5; no definite D call. CDR1 is MDHEN and CDR2 is SYDVKM in the germline V gene. V was clipped by 6 bases and J by 0 bases, with 6 bases between them. CDR3 length: 13 residues. The variable domain in full, with the rest retrieved from reference TRBV28 and TRBJ1-5, is DVKVTQSSRYLVKRTGEKVFLECVQDMDHENMFWYRQDPGLGLRLIYFSYDVKMKEKGDIPEGYSVSREKKERFSLILESASTNQTSMYLCASRPYSNQPQHFGDGTRLSIL.

This chain connects TRBV6-6 to TRBJ1-1; no definite D call. V was pared by 2 bases and J by 1 base, with 14 bases between. This CDR3 has 16 amino acids. Germline CDR1 and CDR2: MNHNY and SVGAGI (reference sequence). The CDR3 is CASSYPLGARNTEAFF. DNA for the CDR3: TGTGCCAGCAGTTACCCCCTGGGAGCTCGGAACACTGAAGCTTTCTTT.

The chain uses TRBV5-1 and TRBJ1-1, with 7 nucleotides matching TRBD1. Losses at the gene ends were 0 bases for V and 1 base for J; bases not matched to a gene: 3. Germline CDR1 and CDR2: SGHRS and YFSETQ. This CDR3 comprises 15 residues. CDR3 residues: CASSLGWTGNTEAFF. The CDR3, as DNA: TGCGCCAGCAGCTTGGGTTGGACAGGGAACACTGAAGCTTTCTTT.

This chain connects TRBV4-1 to TRBJ2-1; maybe TRBD1 (6 bases). The CDR3 has 18 residues. Trimming left V 0 bases short and J 5 bases short, with 20 bases between. Germline CDR1 and CDR2: MGHRA and YSYEKL. CDR3 amino acids: CASSQETGSLLLNNEQFF. The CDR3 coding sequence is TGCGCCAGCAGCCAAGAAACAGGGTCTTTGCTATTGAACAATGAGCAGTTCTTC.

The sample holds one count of this clone. The chain recombines TRBV5-1 with TRBJ2-7; TRBD1 agrees at 8 bases. J lost 6 bases, V lost 2 bases, and 10 bases had no gene match. From germline, CDR1 is SGHRS and CDR2 YFSETQ. This CDR3 is 15 amino acids long. CDR3 nucleotides: TGCGCCAGCAGCTTACGGGGTGACAGGGGAGGCGAGCAGTACTTC. It is translated as CASSLRGDRGGEQYF.

This clone has just a few counts. The sample contains more than one DNA sequence encoding this CDR3. This chain joins TRBV15 and TRBJ2-7; 10 nucleotides align to TRBD1. The J segment lost 3 bases and the V segment lost 5 bases, leaving 1 base of the junction unmatched. The CDR3 is 13 amino acids. CDR1 and CDR2 from the germline V gene are LNHNV and YYDKDF (reference sequence). The CDR3 protein is CATSRDRGYEQYF. The CDR3 bases are TGTGCCACCAGCCGGGACAGGGGCTACGAGCAGTACTTC.

This chain's CDR3 is CASSEEAGGTDTQYF. The CDR3 nucleotides are TGTGCCAGCAGTGAAGAAGCGGGGGGTACAGATACGCAGTATTTT. The chain has TRBV6-4 and TRBJ2-3, with 9 bases identical to TRBD2. Per germline, CDR1 MRHNA and CDR2 SNTAGT. The CDR3 totals 15 residues. Losses at the gene ends were 3 bases for V and 3 bases for J; bases not matched to a gene: 4.

The CDR3, as DNA: TGTGCCAGCAGGAGGGGAGGCGGGAAGGCCGGGGAGCTGTTTTTT. Translation gives CASRRGGGKAGELFF. The chain employs TRBV7-3 and TRBJ2-2; maybe TRBD2 (6 bases). CDR3 length: 15 amino acids. CDR1 is SGHTA, CDR2 FQGTGA, per germline. Trimming stripped 6 bases from V and 6 bases from J, with 17 bases between.

The CDR3 region is CATGGGEGSIYEQYF. DNA for the CDR3: TGTGCCACGGGGGGCGGGGAAGGGTCTATCTACGAGCAGTACTTC. V usage is TRBV10-3 and J usage is TRBJ2-7, with D possibly TRBD2 on 7 matching bases. The V gene lost 10 bases and the J gene lost 3 bases, with 22 bases spanning the gap. Germline CDR1 ENHRY, CDR2 SYGVKD. The CDR3 spans 15 residues.

The CDR3 nucleotides read TGTGCCAGCAGCTCCAGCGGGGGGGGCCGCACAGATACGCAGTATTTT. It encodes CASSSSGGGRTDTQYF. The gene calls are TRBV13 and TRBJ2-3, with 10 bases fitting TRBD2. Germline values: CDR1 PRHDT, CDR2 FYEKMQ (reference sequence). The J segment lost 1 base and the V segment lost 4 bases, leaving 5 bases of the junction unmatched. The CDR3 is 16 amino acids.

The rearrangement uses TRBV30 and TRBJ1-6; D not resolved. The germline V and J ends were trimmed by 3 bases and 6 bases, with 15 bases remaining between them. CDR1 and CDR2 from the germline V gene are GTSNPN and SVGIG (reference sequence). This CDR3 comprises 15 residues. In DNA, the CDR3 is TGTGCCTGGAGCGGCGGGTTTGGAGGTAATTCACCCCTCCACTTT. It is translated as CAWSGGFGGNSPLHF. Based on the CDR3 plus reference TRBV30 and TRBJ1-6, the full variable domain is SQTIHQWPATLVQPVGSPLSLECTVEGTSNPNLYWYRQAAGRGLQLLFYSVGIGQISSEVPQNLSASRPQDRQFILSSKKLLLSDSGFYLCAWSGGFGGNSPLHFGNGTRLTVT.

The chain has TRBV28 and TRBJ2-5; TRBD1 agrees at 8 bases. With 7 bases clipped from V and 2 bases from J, the junction kept 3 bases outside the gene matches. CDR3 size: 13 residues. CDR1 MDHEN and CDR2 SYDVKM come from the germline V gene. The CDR3 reads CASTGTGQETQYF. The CDR3 region has the DNA TGTGCCAGCACCGGGACAGGTCAAGAGACCCAGTACTTC.

The V call is TRBV7-2, the J call TRBJ2-7, with 13 nucleotides matching TRBD2. V was pared by 1 base and J by 4 bases, with 4 bases of the junction left unmatched. CDR1 and CDR2 (germline): SGHTA, FQGNSA. This CDR3 is built from 16 residues. The CDR3 protein is CASSLGSGLAGYEQYF. The CDR3, as DNA: TGTGCCAGCAGCTTAGGATCGGGACTAGCGGGGTACGAGCAGTACTTC.

This clone is a singleton in its sample. This CDR3 reads CASSWGTGNEKLFF. The CDR3 DNA reads as TGTGCCAGCAGCTGGGGGACTGGGAATGAAAAACTGTTTTTT. This chain links TRBV7-9 with TRBJ1-4, with a tentative D call TRBD1 (5 bases). Trimming took off 4 bases at V and 5 bases at J, with 11 bases between the two ends. The CDR3 is 14 residues long. Germline V gives CDR1 SEHNR, CDR2 FQNEAQ (reference sequence).

This clone came up a few times. V and J are TRBV7-6 and TRBJ2-1; 11 bases are a match to TRBD2. V was pared by 0 bases and J by 7 bases, with 8 bases of the junction left unmatched. Looked up from germline, CDR1 is SGHVS and CDR2 is FNYEAQ. CDR3 length equals 17 residues. The CDR3 spells CASSLAWLAGGKNEQFF. The CDR3 DNA reads as TGTGCCAGCAGCTTAGCGTGGCTAGCGGGAGGAAAGAATGAGCAGTTCTTC.

The chain has TRBV14 and TRBJ1-4, with D unclear. Looked up from germline, CDR1 is SGHDN and CDR2 is FVKESK. V lost 5 bases and J lost 8, with 12 bases in between. The CDR3 is 13 amino acids. The CDR3 is CASSLGLGEKLFF. CDR3 in DNA: TGTGCCAGCAGCTTAGGCCTCGGGGAAAAACTGTTTTTT.

The V and J genes are TRBV9 and TRBJ1-1, with D possibly TRBD1 on 6 matching bases. Trimming shortened V by 4 bases and J by 4 bases, and 17 bases separated the two germline ends. The CDR3 spans 15 residues. The germline V gene has CDR1 SGDLS and CDR2 YYNGEE. CDR3 sequence (DNA): TGTGCCAGCAGCCCCTATAAACAGGGCCCCACTGAAGCTTTCTTT. Translating it yields CASSPYKQGPTEAFF.

About this clone: Given a far larger clone just one base away, this is likely a sequencing read error. Within the sample, other DNA sequences also encode this same CDR3. This chain joins TRBV2 and TRBJ2-7; TRBD2 is a possible D gene (6 bases). CDR1 and CDR2 (germline): SNHLY, FYNNEI. The CDR3 is 15 amino acids. The V gene lost 2 bases and the J gene lost 0 bases, with 11 bases spanning the gap. The CDR3 loop is CASSELEGLSYEQYF. In DNA form, the CDR3 reads TGTGCCAGCAGTGAACTAGAGGGACTCTCCTACGAGCAGTACTTC.

In this sample, this clone turned up a few times. This chain links TRBV5-1 with TRBJ2-5, with D perhaps TRBD2 (6 bases). The V end was cut by 4 bases, the J end by 5 bases, with 15 bases between. The germline gives CDR1 SGHRS, CDR2 YFSETQ. The length of the CDR3 is 14 residues. This CDR3 reads CASSLSGGDETQYF. The CDR3 DNA follows: TGCGCCAGCAGCCTAAGCGGAGGGGATGAGACCCAGTACTTC. Variable domain in full (rest from reference TRBV5-1 and TRBJ2-5): KAGVTQTPRYLIKTRGQQVTLSCSPISGHRSVSWYQQTPGQGLQFLFEYFSETQRNKGNFPGRFSGRQFSNSRSEMNVSTLELGDSALYLCASSLSGGDETQYFGPGTRLLVL.